This entry lists 3 T cell receptor beta chains sequenced from one sample in a study of shared clonotypes between healthy human individuals. The data were produced by immunoSEQ multiplex PCR, yet TCRdb's version contains in-frame clones alone and is incomplete. This sample has 90,000 to 120,000 clones, with roughly 66% found just once. The source material was memory CD8+ T cells sorted from blood. Subset in this sample: CD45RO+ cells pooled with CCR7-negative TemRA cells. The receptors derive from a young woman in good health.

This clone has just a few counts. The chain is built from TRBV30 and TRBJ2-6; D might be TRBD1 or TRBD2, each matching 5 bases. The CDR3 sequence is 19 residues long. V lost 0 bases to trimming and J lost 0 bases, with 18 bases between them. Germline V lookup: CDR1 GTSNPN, CDR2 SVGIG (reference sequence). The chain's CDR3 is CAWSVVRAGSGSGANVLTF. The CDR3 DNA reads TGTGCCTGGAGTGTAGTGCGGGCAGGGAGCGGCTCTGGGGCCAACGTCCTGACTTTC.

The chain has TRBV11-2 and TRBJ2-7; no clear D gene. CDR1 is SGHAT, CDR2 FQNNGV, per germline. Trimming left V 6 bases short and J 2 bases short, with 14 bases between. The CDR3 is 14 residues long. CDR3 in amino acids: CASSSDEIPYEQYF. CDR3 DNA sequence: TGTGCCAGCAGTTCAGACGAGATACCCTACGAGCAGTACTTC.

J is TRBJ2-1 and V is TRBV6-5; D ambiguous. CDR1 MNHEY and CDR2 SVGAGI come from the germline V gene. The CDR3 loop spans 14 amino acids. V dropped 6 bases and J dropped 0 bases, with 9 bases sitting between them. Here the CDR3 reads CASRDGSSYNEQFF. The CDR3 DNA is TGTGCCAGCAGGGACGGAAGCTCCTACAATGAGCAGTTCTTC.